The 24 T cell receptor beta chains below were found in one sample sequenced in a study of T-cell reconstitution after alpha-beta-depleted transplantation in children. Unique molecular identifiers were built into the TCRbeta library. Via MiXCR, TCRdb re-called the PCR reads, giving one row per CDR3 protein. The sample holds nearly 250,000 distinct CDR3 sequences, around 8% seen once. This specimen consisted of PBMCs, mostly from graft donor cells, obtained 180 days after TCRalphabeta/CD19-depleted stem cell transplant. The source of these receptors is a male patient younger than 18 who had a stem cell transplant for acute lymphoblastic leukemia, so the T cells may come from the graft donor.

This clonotype was recorded a few times. V gene TRBV19 combines with J gene TRBJ1-1, with a possible D match to TRBD1 (6 bases). The CDR3 consists of 16 residues. V lost 1 base and J lost 0, with 12 bases in between. Germline CDR1 LNHDA, CDR2 SQIVND (reference sequence). The CDR3, as DNA: TGTGCCAGTAGTATAGGGCACAGGGTCATGAACACTGAAGCTTTCTTT. It translates to CASSIGHRVMNTEAFF.

This clonotype has ten or more counts. V is TRBV4-3 and J is TRBJ1-6, with 10 nucleotides matching TRBD1. There are 17 residues in the CDR3. V shed 0 bases, J shed 6 bases, and the junction held 5 bases outside the gene matches. The V gene's germline CDR1 is LGHNA and CDR2 YSLEER. CDR3 sequence: CASSQETGGLSNSPLHF. The CDR3 DNA is TGCGCCAGCAGCCAAGAGACAGGGGGCTTGTCTAATTCACCCCTCCACTTT.

This clonotype was seen many times. V is TRBV2 and J is TRBJ1-2; D gene unclear. The V end was cut by 2 bases, the J end by 6 bases, with 4 bases between. This CDR3 region has 11 residues. Looked up from germline, CDR1 is SNHLY and CDR2 is FYNNEI. CDR3 sequence: CASSERDGYTF. The CDR3 nucleotides are TGTGCCAGCAGTGAAAGGGATGGCTACACCTTC.

This clonotype was counted at least ten times. V usage is TRBV27 and J usage is TRBJ2-7, with 9 positions matching TRBD1. The length of the CDR3 is 15 residues. V dropped 6 bases and J dropped 6; count of bases not matched to a gene: 12. Germline V gene data show CDR1 as MNHEY and CDR2 as SMNVEV (reference sequence). The CDR3 protein is CASSHILGTGSEQYF. The CDR3 DNA sequence: TGTGCCAGCAGCCACATCCTAGGGACAGGGAGCGAGCAGTACTTC.

The J gene is TRBJ2-7, the V gene TRBV30; 10 bases are a match to TRBD1. The V gene end was trimmed by 7 bases and the J gene end by 5 bases; junction bases not matched to a gene: 11. Looked up from germline, CDR1 is GTSNPN and CDR2 is SVGIG (reference sequence). The CDR3 has 14 residues. The CDR3 loop reads CAYRDRGTQNEQYF. As DNA, the CDR3 is TGTGCCTACCGGGACAGGGGTACTCAGAACGAGCAGTACTTC.

Points on this clonotype: This clone may be a read error of a much larger clone one base away. The J gene is TRBJ2-1, the V gene TRBV25-1; TRBD1 aligns across 7 bases. Germline V gene lookup returns CDR1 MGHDK and CDR2 SYGVNS. The V segment lost 3 bases and the J segment 9 bases; nucleotides outside the gene matches: 8. The length of the CDR3 is 14 residues. The CDR3 loop is CASSDRDSSGEQFF. As DNA, the CDR3 is TGTGCCAGCAGTGACAGGGACAGCTCCGGTGAGCAGTTCTTC.

In this sample, this clonotype turned up many times. The chain recombines TRBV7-9 with TRBJ1-6; D possibly corresponds to TRBD1 (6 bases). Trimming took 5 bases from V and 6 from J, leaving 17 bases between them. CDR3 length: 16 residues. The germline gives CDR1 SEHNR, CDR2 FQNEAQ (reference sequence). The CDR3 reads CASSALSQGGNSPLHF. The CDR3 DNA follows: TGTGCCAGCAGCGCGTTATCACAGGGAGGTAATTCACCCCTCCACTTT.

This clonotype was found a few times. This rearrangement joins TRBV6-1 to TRBJ2-2; the D is unclear. Germline-derived CDR1 and CDR2 are MNHNS and SASEGT. V was cut by 8 bases and J by 1 base, with 11 bases left in between. The CDR3 covers 14 residues. CDR3 amino acids: CASPKKGNTGELFF. DNA of the CDR3: TGTGCCAGCCCAAAAAAAGGGAACACCGGGGAGCTGTTTTTT.

This clonotype was counted at least ten times. This may be a read error, as it is one base from a much larger clone. The rearrangement links TRBV28 to TRBJ2-7; D is undetermined. V was cut by 2 bases and J by 1 base, with 3 bases left in between. This CDR3 has 12 residues. Germline lookup yields CDR1 MDHEN and CDR2 SYDVKM. The CDR3: CASSLQSYEQYF. Written as DNA, the CDR3 is TGTGCCAGCAGTTTACAGTCCTACGAGCAGTACTTC.

This clonotype is a singleton in its sample. This may stem from a read error, because a much larger clone lies one nucleotide away. This chain links TRBV11-1 with TRBJ2-1, with 7 bases aligning to TRBD2. V was pared by 4 bases and J by 5 bases, with 5 bases of the junction left unmatched. Germline V gives CDR1 SGHAT, CDR2 FQDESV (reference sequence). This CDR3 comprises 14 residues. CDR3 coding DNA: TGTGCCAGCAGCTCCCTAGCGGATGACAATGAGCAGTTCTTC. It specifies CASSSLADDNEQFF.

This clonotype was counted many times. V and J are TRBV28 and TRBJ1-1, with D possibly matching TRBD1 (6 bases). The V end lost 5 bases, the J end lost 5 bases, and 12 bases lay between the germline ends. The V gene's germline CDR1 is MDHEN and CDR2 SYDVKM. The CDR3 spans 13 residues. CDR3 sequence reads: CASSGGARTEAFF. The CDR3 DNA is TGTGCCAGCAGTGGGGGGGCAAGGACTGAAGCTTTCTTT.

This clonotype was recorded at least ten times. This chain uses TRBV7-3 with TRBJ2-3; TRBD1 might be the D (6 bases). Trimming left V 2 bases short and J 6 bases short, with 12 bases between. Germline CDR1 SGHTA, CDR2 FQGTGA. The CDR3 has 14 residues. CDR3 amino acids: CASSLVDRSDTQYF. CDR3 nucleotides: TGTGCCAGCAGCTTAGTCGACAGGTCGGATACGCAGTATTTT. The entire variable domain, with the rest obtained from reference TRBV7-3 and TRBJ2-3, is as follows: GAGVSQTPSNKVTEKGKYVELRCDPISGHTALYWYRQSLGQGPEFLIYFQGTGAADDSGLPNDRFFAVRPEGSVSTLKIQRTERGDSAVYLCASSLVDRSDTQYFGPGTRLTVL.

This clonotype was observed many times. The V gene is TRBV19, the J gene TRBJ1-1; perhaps TRBD1 as D (6 bases). Germline values: CDR1 LNHDA, CDR2 SQIVND (reference sequence). The CDR3 runs to 15 residues. V dropped 6 bases and J dropped 0 bases, with 14 bases sitting between them. Here the CDR3 reads CASSPRTALNTEAFF. The CDR3 bases are TGTGCCAGTAGCCCCAGGACAGCTCTGAACACTGAAGCTTTCTTT.

This clonotype occurred many times. The chain is built from TRBV27 and TRBJ2-7; 9 bases map to TRBD1. This CDR3 region has 14 residues. In germline, CDR1 is MNHEY, CDR2 SMNVEV (reference sequence). With V trimmed by 5 bases and J by 4 bases, 6 bases remained unmatched. The CDR3 region has the DNA TGTGCCAGCAGTCTCCACGGACAGGGGTACGAGCAGTACTTC. It yields the protein CASSLHGQGYEQYF.

This clonotype was seen repeatedly, ten times or more. This chain links TRBV10-2 with TRBJ1-5; D perhaps matches TRBD1 (5 bases). The CDR3 loop spans 14 amino acids. Germline V gene data show CDR1 as WSHSY and CDR2 as SAAADI. The V gene lost 9 bases and the J gene lost 6 bases, with 18 bases spanning the gap. This chain's CDR3 is CASAGGGSVQPQHF. The CDR3 DNA follows: TGCGCCAGTGCTGGGGGGGGGTCGGTTCAGCCCCAGCATTTT.

This clonotype was seen ten or more times. The J gene is TRBJ1-1, the V gene TRBV9; 7 bases are shared with TRBD1. The V segment lost 0 bases and the J segment 3 bases; nucleotides outside the gene matches: 5. Germline V gives CDR1 SGDLS, CDR2 YYNGEE. The CDR3 is made up of 15 amino acids. The CDR3 loop is CASSVDGDRYTEAFF. The CDR3, as DNA: TGTGCCAGCAGCGTAGATGGGGACAGATACACTGAAGCTTTCTTT. Based on the CDR3 plus reference TRBV9 and TRBJ1-1, the full variable domain is DSGVTQTPKHLITATGQRVTLRCSPRSGDLSVYWYQQSLDQGLQFLIQYYNGEERAKGNILERFSAQQFPDLHSELNLSSLELGDSALYFCASSVDGDRYTEAFFGQGTRLTVV.

This clonotype was picked up many times. This sequence joins TRBV10-3 and TRBJ2-2, with D tentatively TRBD2 (7 bases). The CDR3 is made up of 14 amino acids. Trimming removed 8 bases from V and 1 base from J, with 11 bases in between. Germline loops: CDR1 ENHRY, CDR2 SYGVKD. Here the CDR3 DNA reads TGTGCCATCGGGGGGGCTTGGAACACCGGGGAGCTGTTTTTT. Protein product: CAIGGAWNTGELFF.

This clonotype was counted ten times or more. The V gene is TRBV11-2, the J gene TRBJ2-5; D call uncertain. V lost 2 bases, J lost 2 bases, and 18 bases lay in between. Germline V CDR1 and CDR2: SGHAT, FQNNGV. The CDR3 loop spans 17 amino acids. The CDR3 is CASSLISSGQTQETQYF. As DNA, the CDR3 is TGTGCCAGCAGCTTAATATCTTCCGGGCAGACACAAGAGACCCAGTACTTC.

The chain employs TRBV19 and TRBJ2-7; a possible D gene is TRBD2 (6 bases). The V end lost 8 bases, the J end lost 3 bases, and 14 bases lay between the germline ends. Germline values: CDR1 LNHDA, CDR2 SQIVND (reference sequence). The CDR3 contains 13 residues. CDR3 protein: CASRPGVLYEQYF. CDR3 coding DNA: TGTGCCAGTCGCCCGGGGGTTCTCTACGAGCAGTACTTC.

This clonotype was picked up many times. This chain joins TRBV5-1 and TRBJ2-3, with TRBD1 as a possible D gene (6 bases). There are 17 residues in the CDR3. The germline CDR1 and CDR2 sequences are SGHRS and YFSETQ. V was shortened by 0 bases and J by 6 bases, with 20 bases between the two germline ends. In DNA form, the CDR3 reads TGCGCCAGCAGCTTGGTGGTTTGGCAGGCCCAGGGGGATACGCAGTATTTT. This encodes CASSLVVWQAQGDTQYF.

This clonotype was detected many times. The J gene is TRBJ1-2, the V gene TRBV5-1; 8 bases are a match to TRBD1. The germline gives CDR1 SGHRS, CDR2 YFSETQ. Germline trimming cut 0 bases from V and 8 bases from J; bases unmatched to any gene: 6. The CDR3 extends over 14 amino acids. The chain's CDR3 is CASSLEGQAGGYTF. The CDR3 DNA sequence: TGCGCCAGCAGCTTGGAGGGACAGGCAGGAGGCTACACCTTC.

This clonotype appeared many times. V and J are TRBV4-1 and TRBJ2-1, with D unresolved. The V and J ends lost 0 bases and 10 bases respectively, with 4 bases between them. The CDR3 extends over 11 amino acids. Germline V gene sequence: CDR1 MGHRA, CDR2 YSYEKL. The CDR3 DNA reads TGCGCCAGCAGCCAAGATGGCGAGCAGTTCTTC. Translation gives CASSQDGEQFF.

This clonotype occurred many times. The chain recombines TRBV5-1 with TRBJ1-1, with no clear D. The length of the CDR3 is 14 residues. CDR1 is SGHRS, CDR2 YFSETQ, per germline. Trimming took off 1 base at V and 0 bases at J, with 7 bases between the two ends. CDR3 protein: CASSLLTLNTEAFF. The CDR3 bases are TGCGCCAGCAGCTTGCTGACATTGAACACTGAAGCTTTCTTT.

The chain links TRBV14 to TRBJ2-2; TRBD2 aligns across 7 bases. The trim removed 2 bases at V and 5 bases at J, leaving 5 bases unmatched. There are 15 residues in the CDR3. Germline V lookup: CDR1 SGHDN, CDR2 FVKESK. The CDR3 DNA reads TGTGCCAGCAGCCAAAAGACTAGCAGAACCGGGGAGCTGTTTTTT. Residues: CASSQKTSRTGELFF.